This is a list of T cell receptor beta chains from one sample in a study of CXCR3-negative and CXCR3-positive naive CD8 T cells. TCRdb re-called the 5' RACE reads; one entry per CDR3 protein, DNA not given. The data show about 130,000 distinct CDR3 sequences, and the top ten clones hold 0.29%. The sequenced sample was naive CXCR3- CD8+ T cells from blood. The receptors come from a human donor in good health. Some clones in this sample may be carry-over from other donors' samples. CDR3s include the opening cysteine and the closing phenylalanine or tryptophan. Each record gives: CDR3 protein, V gene, J gene.

CDR3aa: CASSYGENTEAFF; v_gene: TRBV6-2/TRBV6-3; j_gene: TRBJ1-1
CDR3aa: CASRRWDTAKYNEQFF; v_gene: TRBV5-1; j_gene: TRBJ2-1
CDR3aa: CASSLDSLSNSGNTIYF; v_gene: TRBV5-1; j_gene: TRBJ1-3
CDR3aa: CASSLSRGTGVADTQYF; v_gene: TRBV27; j_gene: TRBJ2-3
CDR3aa: CASLAGNTEAFF; v_gene: TRBV2; j_gene: TRBJ1-1
CDR3aa: CAISVESGGTYNEQFF; v_gene: TRBV10-3; j_gene: TRBJ2-1
CDR3aa: CASSSPRLDGNTEAFF; v_gene: TRBV28; j_gene: TRBJ1-1
CDR3aa: CASSQLSFRLTISSYNSPLHF; v_gene: TRBV7-8; j_gene: TRBJ1-6
CDR3aa: CASSLRTRAYEKYF; v_gene: TRBV7-9; j_gene: TRBJ2-7
CDR3aa: CASSLRTGPSTDTQYF; v_gene: TRBV5-1; j_gene: TRBJ2-3
CDR3aa: CSARGWTGGFEKLFF; v_gene: TRBV20-1; j_gene: TRBJ1-4
CDR3aa: CASSWTSEKASGELFF; v_gene: TRBV2; j_gene: TRBJ2-2
CDR3aa: CASSSMGPSLLYNEQFF; v_gene: TRBV13; j_gene: TRBJ2-1
CDR3aa: CASSLQLGTGTYEQYF; v_gene: TRBV7-8; j_gene: TRBJ2-7
CDR3aa: CAISESGARETQYF; v_gene: TRBV10-3; j_gene: TRBJ2-5
CDR3aa: CASSPAAGQGAQHSGNTIYF; v_gene: TRBV7-8; j_gene: TRBJ1-3
CDR3aa: CASSLEGDSLYEQYF; v_gene: TRBV7-2; j_gene: TRBJ2-7
CDR3aa: CASSWGNQPQHF; v_gene: TRBV12-3/TRBV12-4; j_gene: TRBJ1-5
CDR3aa: CASSLARYEQFF; v_gene: TRBV5-1; j_gene: TRBJ2-1
CDR3aa: CASSDDPGTGERYGYTF; v_gene: TRBV2; j_gene: TRBJ1-2
CDR3aa: CASSLAGGGYEQYF; v_gene: TRBV7-8; j_gene: TRBJ2-7
CDR3aa: CSALTSGGKETQYF; v_gene: TRBV20-1; j_gene: TRBJ2-5
CDR3aa: CASSIGIGTTYNEQFF; v_gene: TRBV7-2; j_gene: TRBJ2-1
CDR3aa: CASSFDLDRVYEQYF; v_gene: TRBV5-1; j_gene: TRBJ2-7
CDR3aa: CASSLDKGLLRGTEQYF; v_gene: TRBV11-2; j_gene: TRBJ2-7
CDR3aa: CASSELTGTFTPHEQYF; v_gene: TRBV10-2; j_gene: TRBJ2-7
CDR3aa: CASSFGTRGGHEQYF; v_gene: TRBV5-6; j_gene: TRBJ2-7
CDR3aa: CASSPAWGQGAWEQYF; v_gene: TRBV7-9; j_gene: TRBJ2-7
CDR3aa: CASSLSLSTLLTDTQYF; v_gene: TRBV7-9; j_gene: TRBJ2-3
CDR3aa: CSARDAEYNSPLHF; v_gene: TRBV20-1; j_gene: TRBJ1-6
CDR3aa: CASSGTEANTEAFF; v_gene: TRBV27; j_gene: TRBJ1-1
CDR3aa: CAIPLPAAKLTVITSTDTQYF; v_gene: TRBV21-1; j_gene: TRBJ2-3
CDR3aa: CSVRPREWEQFF; v_gene: TRBV29-1; j_gene: TRBJ2-1
CDR3aa: CSARDLVAAAPRGTQYF; v_gene: TRBV20-1; j_gene: TRBJ2-3
CDR3aa: CASSLNQETQYF; v_gene: TRBV27; j_gene: TRBJ2-5
CDR3aa: CAIAIGGGTNNEQFF; v_gene: TRBV10-3; j_gene: TRBJ2-1
CDR3aa: CASSETSGSHNEQFF; v_gene: TRBV6-4; j_gene: TRBJ2-1